The rows below give T cell receptor beta chains drawn from one sample of a study of blood T cells in healthy people across ages. MiXCR, applied by TCRdb to the 5' RACE reads, yields one record per CDR3 protein. The profile shows around 990,000 distinct CDR3 sequences, approximately 38% of them singletons. The sequencing sample was made of blood. Every receptor here comes from a man younger than 35 in good health. Each CDR3 is given with its conserved first and last residue. A D gene is named only where the DNA matches it firmly. The size of a clone is reported for some rows only, either as once, few or many, or as a class for expanded clones.

v_call	clone_size	d_call	j_call	cdr3_nt	cdr3_aa
TRBV6-5	.	TRBD1	TRBJ2-1	TGTGCCAGCAGTTATTCCCTCGGGACAGGCGTCTACGAGCAGTTCTTC	CASSYSLGTGVYEQFF
TRBV27	few	TRBD1	TRBJ1-2	TGTGCCAGCAGTTTATCGCCAGGGGGCTATGGCTACACCTTC	CASSLSPGGYGYTF
TRBV7-8	.	TRBD1	TRBJ2-7	TGTGCCAGCAGCTTTTCACAGGGGACCCACGAGCAGTACTTC	CASSFSQGTHEQYF
TRBV20-1	.	TRBD2	TRBJ2-5	TGCAGTGCTAAACTAGCGGGGCGGCAAGAGACCCAGTACTTC	CSAKLAGRQETQYF
TRBV28	.	TRBD1	TRBJ2-3	TGTGCCAGCAGTCCTCACTACAGGGGACCGCCGGCTGATACGCAGTATTTT	CASSPHYRGPPADTQYF
TRBV12-3/TRBV12-4	few	.	TRBJ1-2	TGTGCCAGCAGTTTATATAATGGCTACACCTTC	CASSLYNGYTF
TRBV20-1	.	.	TRBJ2-7	TGCAGTGCTAGAATTACCGGGACTGGAACCTACGAGCAGTACTTC	CSARITGTGTYEQYF
TRBV14	.	.	TRBJ2-7	TGTGCCAGCAGCCACTTAGGTTTCGAGCAGTACTTC	CASSHLGFEQYF
TRBV15	.	.	TRBJ1-4	TGTGCCACCCGCCTAATCCGCGGGACTAATGAAAAACTGTTTTTT	CATRLIRGTNEKLFF
TRBV28	few	.	TRBJ1-5	TGTGCCAGCAGTTTGGGGGCGTTCAATCAGCCCCAGCATTTT	CASSLGAFNQPQHF
TRBV6-1	few	.	TRBJ1-5	TGTGCCAGCAGTGAGAATTCGTGGGCTAGCAATCAGCCCCAGCATTTT	CASSENSWASNQPQHF
TRBV16	.	.	TRBJ1-2	TGTGCCAGCAGCCAACTTCGGGGAGCGACTATTGGCTACACCTTC	CASSQLRGATIGYTF
TRBV29-1	few	.	TRBJ1-2	TGCAGCGTTGAAAATCCGACGGGTCAAGGCTACACCTTC	CSVENPTGQGYTF
TRBV28	.	.	TRBJ2-5	TGTGCCAGCAGTCCCCGTCGAGCCCCACAGTACTTC	CASSPRRAPQYF
TRBV6-2/TRBV6-3	.	.	TRBJ2-1	TGTGCCAGCAGAGGGACTCCCTACAATGAGCAGTTCTTC	CASRGTPYNEQFF
TRBV11-1	.	.	TRBJ2-1	TGTGCCAGCAGCCGAAACAGGTACAATGAGCAGTTCTTC	CASSRNRYNEQFF
TRBV6-1	.	.	TRBJ1-1	TGTGCCAGCAGCCCATTCGGGGATTCCACTGAAGCTTTCTTT	CASSPFGDSTEAFF
TRBV2	once	.	TRBJ2-1	TGTGCCAGCGGACTTGACTTATCCCGGCCGGATGAGCAGTTCTTC	CASGLDLSRPDEQFF
TRBV30	.	.	TRBJ1-1	TGTACCTGGAGTGTCCAGGGAACTGAAGCTTTCTTT	CTWSVQGTEAFF
TRBV15	.	.	TRBJ2-1	TGTGCCACCAGCACAATACCAGGGCCCGGTTACGATGAGCAGTTCTTC	CATSTIPGPGYDEQFF
TRBV20-1	.	.	TRBJ2-1	TGCAGTGCTAGGCTCCCAGGACAGTTATACAATGAGCAGTTCTTC	CSARLPGQLYNEQFF
TRBV6-2/TRBV6-3	.	TRBD1	TRBJ2-2	TGTGCCAGCAGTCAGGGACAGGGTGCGAACACCGGGGAGCTGTTTTTT	CASSQGQGANTGELFF
TRBV6-6	few	TRBD1	TRBJ1-1	TGTGCCAGCAGCCGCGACAGGGGAATGAACACTGAAGCTTTCTTT	CASSRDRGMNTEAFF
TRBV4-3	few	.	TRBJ2-3	TGCGCCAGCAGCCAAGGTGGAGTTAGATCAGATACGCAGTATTTT	CASSQGGVRSDTQYF
TRBV24-1	few	TRBD2	TRBJ2-1	TGTGCCACCCTAGTGATTTTAAGACTAGCGGGGTCCGACCCCTCCTACAATGAGCAGTTCTTC	CATLVILRLAGSDPSYNEQFF
TRBV7-2	.	.	TRBJ2-2	TGTGCCGGCAGCTACCGATCCGGGACGGAGAACACCGGGGAGCTGTTTTTT	CAGSYRSGTENTGELFF
TRBV7-8	.	.	TRBJ1-1	TGTGCCAGCGGCCGCTGGGTCGAGAACACTGAAGCTTTCTTT	CASGRWVENTEAFF
TRBV5-1	once	TRBD1	TRBJ1-4	TGCGCCAGCAGCTTTATTTCAGGGGGCGCTAATGAAAAACTGTTTTTT	CASSFISGGANEKLFF
TRBV4-3	once	TRBD2	TRBJ2-3	TGCGCCTGCAGCCAAAATCCCCCTAGCGGGACCACAGATACGCAGTATTTT	CACSQNPPSGTTDTQYF
TRBV6-1	.	TRBD1	TRBJ2-7	TGTGCCAGCAGGAAAAACAGGGGCCCAACCTACGAGCAGTACTTC	CASRKNRGPTYEQYF
TRBV10-3	many	TRBD1	TRBJ1-2	TGTGCCATCACCGCACAGGGGGCAGCTAACTATGGCTACACCTTC	CAITAQGAANYGYTF
TRBV29-1	.	.	TRBJ2-3	TGCAGCGTTGACGGCGGAGCTGAGGTCACAGATACGCAGTATTTT	CSVDGGAEVTDTQYF
TRBV9	few	.	TRBJ2-2	TGTGCCAGCAGCGTTACTGGCGGGGTCCCCACCGGGGAGCTGTTTTTT	CASSVTGGVPTGELFF
TRBV13	many	.	TRBJ2-7	TGTGCCAGCAGCTTAGGGCAGGGATCGCGTTCCTACGAGCAGTACTTC	CASSLGQGSRSYEQYF
TRBV5-4	.	TRBD1	TRBJ2-1	TGTGCCAGCAGCCACAGAGACAGGGACAATGAGCAGTTCTTC	CASSHRDRDNEQFF
TRBV2	.	.	TRBJ2-1	TGTGCCAGCAGTGGGGGCAGGGGGGCGTACAATGAGCAGTTCTTC	CASSGGRGAYNEQFF
TRBV11-2	many	.	TRBJ2-1	TGTGCCAGCAACCCACACTCGGACAGTCCTGGTGAGCAGTTCTTC	CASNPHSDSPGEQFF
TRBV6-5	few	TRBD2	TRBJ2-1	TGTGCCACCGATATAAGGAGGCGGGGGTACAATGAGCAGTTCTTC	CATDIRRRGYNEQFF
TRBV7-9	.	.	TRBJ1-1	TGTGCCAGCAGCTTACTGAGCACTGAAGCTTTCTTT	CASSLLSTEAFF
TRBV7-9	.	.	TRBJ2-5	TGTGCCAGCAGCATTGCTACAGGAAACCAAGAGACCCAGTACTTC	CASSIATGNQETQYF
TRBV20-1	few	.	TRBJ2-1	TGCAGTGCTAGCCCCAAGGATTCCAATCTTAATGAGCAGTTCTTC	CSASPKDSNLNEQFF
TRBV6-5	.	.	TRBJ2-5	TGTGCCAGCAGTTACTCATCCGGGACGCCGGAGACCCAGTACTTC	CASSYSSGTPETQYF
TRBV7-8	.	.	TRBJ1-1	TGTGCCAGCAGCCTGATCCTATCAAGGTGGGGCACTGAAGCTTTCTTT	CASSLILSRWGTEAFF
TRBV5-6	.	TRBD2	TRBJ2-1	TGTGCCAGCAGCACCGGGACTAGAAACAATGAGCAGTTCTTC	CASSTGTRNNEQFF